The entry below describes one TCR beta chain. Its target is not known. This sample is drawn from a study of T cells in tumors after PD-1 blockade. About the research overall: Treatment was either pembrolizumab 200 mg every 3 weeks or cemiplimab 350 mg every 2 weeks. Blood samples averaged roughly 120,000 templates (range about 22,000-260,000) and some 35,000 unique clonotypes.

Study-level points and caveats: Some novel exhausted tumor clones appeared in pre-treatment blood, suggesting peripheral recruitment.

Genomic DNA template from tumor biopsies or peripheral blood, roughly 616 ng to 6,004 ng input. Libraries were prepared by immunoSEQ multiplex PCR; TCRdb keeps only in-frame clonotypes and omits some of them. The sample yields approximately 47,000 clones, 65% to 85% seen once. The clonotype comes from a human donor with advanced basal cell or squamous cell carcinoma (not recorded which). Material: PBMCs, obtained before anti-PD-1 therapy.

CDR3 sequence: CASRQGGDEQFF. Written as DNA, the CDR3 is TGTGCCAGCAGGCAGGGGGGGGATGAGCAGTTCTTC. The V and J genes are TRBV27 and TRBJ2-1; D may correspond to TRBD1 or TRBD2 (7 bases each). Trimming took off 6 bases at V and 8 bases at J, with 11 bases between the two ends. CDR1 is MNHEY, CDR2 SMNVEV, per germline (reference sequence). There are 12 residues in the CDR3.